This TCR beta chain was obtained from a study of tumor-infiltrating lymphocytes in primary liver carcinoma. In the study overall: Each of the growths was stage T1-T3 N0M0, extending roughly 4 to 10 cm across.

Findings of the study overall: Owing to bulk unsorted samples, no comparison was made between CD4+ and CD8+ repertoires. Among the pair types, tumor region pairs showed more overlap than tumor-adjacent and tumor-blood pairs.

Unsorted whole blood yielded blood RNA, and germline DNA was extracted as well. Patients showed chronic HBV infection and an absence of prior treatment. As concerns this clonotype: Its target is unknown.

Germline assignment: CDR1 ENHRY and CDR2 SYGVKD. This CDR3 comprises 14 residues. The V end lost 0 bases, the J end lost 3 bases, and 8 bases lay between the germline ends. From around 500 ng of total RNA, TCR beta-specific cDNA was reverse-transcribed using a constant-region primer. Library construction for TCR beta comprised three nested multiplex PCR rounds performed with slightly modified ARM-PCR. Use of TRBV1-TRBV30 forward primers with a C-beta reverse primer characterized the first two PCR rounds, which lasted about 10 cycles each. Via MiXCR, TCRdb re-called the multiplex PCR reads, giving one row per CDR3 protein. Among approximately 330,000 distinct CDR3 sequences listed, about 61% were seen once.

This clonotype originated in a man aged 35 to 55 with primary liver carcinoma and hepatitis B virus infection. Specimen: peripheral blood. This chain connects TRBV10-3 to TRBJ2-5; D is possibly TRBD1 (5 bases). The CDR3 protein is CAISESTDEETQYF. In nucleotides, the CDR3 is TGTGCCATCAGTGAGTCGACAGACGAAGAGACCCAGTACTTC.